This TCR beta chain comes out of a study of naive and memory T cell subsets. About this clonotype: The antigen is undetermined.

An equimolar mix of two oligonucleotides served as the beta constant-region primer for TRBC1 and TRBC2. Nested alpha and beta constant-region primers with the SP2 primer drove four PCR rounds on ligated cDNA. A single record per CDR3 protein comes from TCRdb applying MiXCR to the UMI-ligation and nested PCR reads. The sample consists of about 150,000 distinct CDR3 sequences, about 23% of them appearing once. Overall study findings and caveats: Especially in CD8 cells, naive repertoires contained a few larger clonotypes, possibly CD45RA-re-expressing memory cells.

The TCR originated in a human donor in good health. The material sequenced was naive CD4+ T cells from blood.

CDR3 sequence: CASSLLTGGITGELFF. The CDR3 DNA is TGCGCCAGCAGCTTATTGACAGGGGGCATCACCGGGGAGCTGTTTTTT. The chain joins TRBV5-1 to TRBJ2-2; 10 nucleotides agree with TRBD1. Germline CDR1 SGHRS, CDR2 YFSETQ. Trimming at V came to 2 bases and at J to 4 bases, leaving 5 bases not matched to a gene. This CDR3 comprises 16 residues.